This T cell receptor beta chain was sequenced for a study of T cells in Graves' hyperthyroidism and ophthalmopathy. RNA transcripts yielded amplified TCR beta CDR3 regions. When the TCR CDR3 underwent first-round RT-PCR, the HTBI primer set was used. TCRdb called the multiplex PCR reads again in MiXCR, with one record for every CDR3 protein. The data show 450,000 to 500,000 distinct CDR3 sequences, 22% seen once. Turning to this clonotype: The antigen is unknown.

Overall study findings and caveats: Ophthalmopathy and stable hyperthyroidism were separated by a 13 V-J model.

Ophthalmopathy patients had moderate-to-severe active disease, CAS ≥3, NOSPECS ≥4, and disease duration under 3 months. Orbital computed tomography, thyroid ultrasound, serum thyroxine and TRAb, and clinical symptoms together informed the diagnoses. Fresh peripheral blood, 10 ml, was the source of the PBMCs. The sample was blood. The clonotype comes from a woman in her seventies with Graves' ophthalmopathy.

In DNA form, the CDR3 reads TGTGCCAGCAGTTACCCTGCGGCAAACCGGGGGGCCTATGGCTACACCTTC. Protein sequence: CASSYPAANRGAYGYTF. The chain combines TRBV6-2 or TRBV6-3 with TRBJ1-2, with D tentatively TRBD1 (6 bases). Germline V gene data show CDR1 as MNHEY and CDR2 as SVGEGT. This CDR3 has 17 amino acids. Trimming took 2 bases from V and 4 from J, leaving 20 bases between them.